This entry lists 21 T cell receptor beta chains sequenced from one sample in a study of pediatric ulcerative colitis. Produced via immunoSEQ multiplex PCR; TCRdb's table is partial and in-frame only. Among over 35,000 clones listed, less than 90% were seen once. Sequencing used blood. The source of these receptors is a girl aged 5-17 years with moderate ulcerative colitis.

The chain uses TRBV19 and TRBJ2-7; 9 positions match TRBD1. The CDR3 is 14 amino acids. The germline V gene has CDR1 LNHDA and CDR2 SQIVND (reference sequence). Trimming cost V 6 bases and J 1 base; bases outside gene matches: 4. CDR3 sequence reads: CASRPGTGSYEQYF. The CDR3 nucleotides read TGTGCCAGTAGGCCCGGGACAGGGTCCTACGAGCAGTACTTC.

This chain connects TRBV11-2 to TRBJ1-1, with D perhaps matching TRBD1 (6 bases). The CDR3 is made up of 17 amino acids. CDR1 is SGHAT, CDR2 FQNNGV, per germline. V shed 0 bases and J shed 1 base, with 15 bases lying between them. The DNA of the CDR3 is TGTGCCAGCAGCTTAGATTCTTGGGGACACCAGAACACTGAAGCTTTCTTT. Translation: CASSLDSWGHQNTEAFF.

Here the CDR3 DNA reads TGTGCCACCGACATCCCCGCAGCAACTAATGAAAAACTGTTTTTT. Its protein is CATDIPAATNEKLFF. The chain links TRBV6-1 to TRBJ1-4; D is ambiguous. V dropped 10 bases and J dropped 0 bases, with 15 bases sitting between them. Looked up from germline, CDR1 is MNHNS and CDR2 is SASEGT. The CDR3 sequence is 15 residues long.

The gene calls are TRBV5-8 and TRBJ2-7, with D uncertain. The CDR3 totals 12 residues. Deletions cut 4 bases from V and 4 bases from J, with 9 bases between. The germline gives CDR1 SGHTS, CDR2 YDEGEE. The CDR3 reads CASSGIGYEQYF. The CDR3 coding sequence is TGTGCCAGCAGCGGGATTGGGTACGAGCAGTACTTC.

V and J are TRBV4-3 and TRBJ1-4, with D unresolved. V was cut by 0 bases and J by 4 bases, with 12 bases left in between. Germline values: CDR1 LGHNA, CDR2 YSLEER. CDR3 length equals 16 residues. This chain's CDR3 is CASSQDLGGFNEKLFF. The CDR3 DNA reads TGCGCCAGCAGCCAAGATCTGGGAGGGTTTAATGAAAAACTGTTTTTT.

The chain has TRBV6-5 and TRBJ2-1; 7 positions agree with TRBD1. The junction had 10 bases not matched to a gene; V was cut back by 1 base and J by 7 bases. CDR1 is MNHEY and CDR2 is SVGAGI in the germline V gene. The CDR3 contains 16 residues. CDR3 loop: CASSYLRTGRENEQFF. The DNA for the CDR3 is TGTGCCAGCAGTTACTTACGGACAGGAAGGGAGAATGAGCAGTTCTTC.

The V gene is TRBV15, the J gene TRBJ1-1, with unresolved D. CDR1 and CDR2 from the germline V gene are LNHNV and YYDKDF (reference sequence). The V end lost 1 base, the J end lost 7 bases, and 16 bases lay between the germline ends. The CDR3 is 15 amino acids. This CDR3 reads CATSRGAGPPYEAFF. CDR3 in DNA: TGTGCCACCAGCAGAGGGGCCGGCCCTCCTTATGAAGCTTTCTTT. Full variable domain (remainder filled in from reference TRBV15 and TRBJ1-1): DAMVIQNPRYQVTQFGKPVTLSCSQTLNHNVMYWYQQKSSQAPKLLFHYYDKDFNNEADTPDNFQSRRPNTSFCFLDIRSPGLGDTAMYLCATSRGAGPPYEAFFGQGTRLTVV.

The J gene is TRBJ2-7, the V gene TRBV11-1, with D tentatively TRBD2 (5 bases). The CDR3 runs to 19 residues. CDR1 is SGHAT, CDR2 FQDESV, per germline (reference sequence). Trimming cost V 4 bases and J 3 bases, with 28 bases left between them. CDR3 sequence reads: CASSSSGGYGTGYYYEQYF. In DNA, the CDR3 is TGTGCCAGCAGCTCCTCCGGCGGATACGGCACGGGATACTACTACGAGCAGTACTTC. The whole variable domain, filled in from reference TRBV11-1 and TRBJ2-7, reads EAEVAQSPRYKITEKSQAVAFWCDPISGHATLYWYRQILGQGPELLVQFQDESVVDDSQLPKDRFSAERLKGVDSTLKIQPAELGDSAMYLCASSSSGGYGTGYYYEQYFGPGTRLTVT.

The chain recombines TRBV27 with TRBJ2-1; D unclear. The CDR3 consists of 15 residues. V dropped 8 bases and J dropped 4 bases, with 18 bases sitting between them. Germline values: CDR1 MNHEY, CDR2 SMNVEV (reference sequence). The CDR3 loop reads CASSPDGVRYNEQFF. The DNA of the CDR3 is TGTGCCAGCTCCCCGGATGGGGTTAGATACAATGAGCAGTTCTTC.

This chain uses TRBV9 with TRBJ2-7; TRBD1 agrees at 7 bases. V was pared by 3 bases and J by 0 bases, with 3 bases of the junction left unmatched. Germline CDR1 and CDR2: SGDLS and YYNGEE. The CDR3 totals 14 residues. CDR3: CASSAGQVSYEQYF. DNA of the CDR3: TGTGCCAGCAGCGCCGGACAGGTCTCCTACGAGCAGTACTTC.

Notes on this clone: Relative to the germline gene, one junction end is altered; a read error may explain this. This CDR3 is CASSLEGEQFF. The CDR3 coding sequence is TGTGCCAGCAGTTTGGAAGGCGAGCAGTTCTTC. This sequence joins TRBV5-4 and TRBJ2-1; no definite D call. CDR1 is SGHNT, CDR2 YYREEE, per germline (reference sequence). The CDR3 has 11 residues.

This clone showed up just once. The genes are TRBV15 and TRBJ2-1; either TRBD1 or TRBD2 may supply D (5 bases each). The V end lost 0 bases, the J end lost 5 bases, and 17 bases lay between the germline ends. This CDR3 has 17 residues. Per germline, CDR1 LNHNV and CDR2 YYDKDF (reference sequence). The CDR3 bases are TGTGCCACCAGCAGAGATCGGGGCTTACTCCCCGACAATGAGCAGTTCTTC. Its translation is CATSRDRGLLPDNEQFF.

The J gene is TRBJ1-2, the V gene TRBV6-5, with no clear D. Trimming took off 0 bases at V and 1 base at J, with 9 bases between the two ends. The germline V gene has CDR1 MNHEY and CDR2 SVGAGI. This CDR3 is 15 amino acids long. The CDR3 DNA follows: TGTGCCAGCAGTTACTCGTCCCGGATTAACTATGGCTACACCTTC. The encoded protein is CASSYSSRINYGYTF.

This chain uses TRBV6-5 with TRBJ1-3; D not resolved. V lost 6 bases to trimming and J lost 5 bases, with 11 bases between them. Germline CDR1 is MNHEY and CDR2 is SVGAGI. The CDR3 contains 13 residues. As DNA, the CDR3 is TGTGCCAGCAGCCACGGCAGAAGAAACACCATATATTTT. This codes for CASSHGRRNTIYF.

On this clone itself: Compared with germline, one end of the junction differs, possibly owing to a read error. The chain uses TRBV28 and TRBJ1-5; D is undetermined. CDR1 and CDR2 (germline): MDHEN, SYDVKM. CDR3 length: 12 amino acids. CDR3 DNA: TGTGCCAGCCTTGCCCCCGCATCCCCTTGGACTTTT. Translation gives CASLAPASPWTF.

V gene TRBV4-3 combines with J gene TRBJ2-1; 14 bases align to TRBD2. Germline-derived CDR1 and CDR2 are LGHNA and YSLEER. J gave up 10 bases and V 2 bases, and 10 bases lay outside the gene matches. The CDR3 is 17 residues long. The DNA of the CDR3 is TGCGCCAGCAGCCAAAGTATTCGACTAGCGGGGGGGCCGGAGCAGTTCTTC. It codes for CASSQSIRLAGGPEQFF.

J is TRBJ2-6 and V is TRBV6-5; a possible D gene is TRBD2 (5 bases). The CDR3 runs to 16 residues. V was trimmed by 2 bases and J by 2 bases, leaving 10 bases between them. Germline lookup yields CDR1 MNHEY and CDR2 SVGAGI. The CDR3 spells CASSYTGIPGANVLTF. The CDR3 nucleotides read TGTGCCAGCAGTTACACGGGAATACCTGGGGCCAACGTCCTGACTTTC.

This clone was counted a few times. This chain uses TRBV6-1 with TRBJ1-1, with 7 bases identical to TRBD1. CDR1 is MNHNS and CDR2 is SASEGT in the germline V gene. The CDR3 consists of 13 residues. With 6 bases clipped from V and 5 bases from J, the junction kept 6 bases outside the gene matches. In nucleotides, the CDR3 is TGTGCCAGCAGCACGACAGGGTTAACTGAAGCTTTCTTT. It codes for CASSTTGLTEAFF.

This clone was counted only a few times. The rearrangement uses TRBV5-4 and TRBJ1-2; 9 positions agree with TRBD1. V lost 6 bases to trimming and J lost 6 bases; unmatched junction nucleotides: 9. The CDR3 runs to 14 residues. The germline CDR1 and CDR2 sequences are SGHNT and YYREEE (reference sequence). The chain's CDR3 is CASTRTGGGHGYTF. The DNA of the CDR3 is TGTGCCAGCACCAGAACAGGGGGCGGACATGGCTACACCTTC.

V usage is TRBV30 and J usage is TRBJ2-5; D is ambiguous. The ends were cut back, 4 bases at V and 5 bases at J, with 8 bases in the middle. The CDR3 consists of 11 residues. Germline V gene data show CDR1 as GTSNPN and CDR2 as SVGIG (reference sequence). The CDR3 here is CAWTNKETQYF. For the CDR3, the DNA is TGTGCCTGGACGAATAAGGAGACCCAGTACTTC.

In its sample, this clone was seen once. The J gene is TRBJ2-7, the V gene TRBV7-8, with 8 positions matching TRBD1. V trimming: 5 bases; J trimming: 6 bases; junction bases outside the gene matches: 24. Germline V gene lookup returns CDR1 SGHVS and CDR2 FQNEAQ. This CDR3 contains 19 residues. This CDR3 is CASSQTPRRDRRAKSEQYF. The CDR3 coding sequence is TGTGCCAGCAGCCAGACACCCCGACGGGACAGGCGGGCTAAGAGCGAGCAGTACTTC.